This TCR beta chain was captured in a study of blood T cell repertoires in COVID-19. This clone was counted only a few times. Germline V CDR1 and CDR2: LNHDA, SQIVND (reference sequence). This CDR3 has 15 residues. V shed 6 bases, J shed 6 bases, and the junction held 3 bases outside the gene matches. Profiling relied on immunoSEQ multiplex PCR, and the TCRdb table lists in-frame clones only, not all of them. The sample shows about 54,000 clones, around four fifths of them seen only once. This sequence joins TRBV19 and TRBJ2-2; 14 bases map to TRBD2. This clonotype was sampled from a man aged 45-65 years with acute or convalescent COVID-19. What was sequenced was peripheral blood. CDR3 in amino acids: CASSQTSGRAGELFF. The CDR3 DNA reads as TGTGCCAGTAGCCAGACTAGCGGGAGGGCCGGGGAGCTGTTTTTT.